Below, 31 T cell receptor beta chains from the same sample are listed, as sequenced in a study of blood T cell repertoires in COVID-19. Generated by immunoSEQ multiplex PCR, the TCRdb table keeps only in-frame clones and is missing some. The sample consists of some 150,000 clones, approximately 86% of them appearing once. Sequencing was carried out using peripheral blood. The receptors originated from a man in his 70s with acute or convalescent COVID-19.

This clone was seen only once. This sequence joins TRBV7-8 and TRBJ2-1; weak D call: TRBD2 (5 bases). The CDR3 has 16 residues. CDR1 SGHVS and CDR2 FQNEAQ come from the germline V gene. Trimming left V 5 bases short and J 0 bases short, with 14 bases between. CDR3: CASSPKRHSSYNEQFF. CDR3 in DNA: TGTGCCAGCAGCCCAAAGCGGCACAGCTCCTACAATGAGCAGTTCTTC.

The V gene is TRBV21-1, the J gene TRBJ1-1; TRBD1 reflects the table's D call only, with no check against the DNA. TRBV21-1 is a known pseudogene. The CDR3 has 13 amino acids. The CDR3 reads CASSGLLNTEAFF. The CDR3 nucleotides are TGTGCCAGCTCTGGCCTTTTGAACACTGAAGCTTTCTTT.

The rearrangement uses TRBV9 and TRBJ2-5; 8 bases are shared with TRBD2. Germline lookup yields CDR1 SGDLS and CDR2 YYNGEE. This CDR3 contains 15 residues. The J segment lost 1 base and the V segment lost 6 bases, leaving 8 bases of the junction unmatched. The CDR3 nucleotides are TGTGCCAGCACCCTTTCCGGGACTAGCCAAGAGACCCAGTACTTC. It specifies CASTLSGTSQETQYF.

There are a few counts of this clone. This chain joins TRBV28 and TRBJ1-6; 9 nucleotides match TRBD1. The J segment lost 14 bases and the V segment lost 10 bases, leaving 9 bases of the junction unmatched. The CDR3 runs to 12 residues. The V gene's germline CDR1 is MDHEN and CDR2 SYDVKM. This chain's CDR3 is CATSGQGLALHF. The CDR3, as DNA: TGTGCCACGAGCGGACAGGGGTTAGCCCTCCACTTT.

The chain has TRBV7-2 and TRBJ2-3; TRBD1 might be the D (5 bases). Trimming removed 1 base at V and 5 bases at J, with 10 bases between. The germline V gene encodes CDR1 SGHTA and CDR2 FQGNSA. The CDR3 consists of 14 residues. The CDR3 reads CASSLEGRKDTQYF. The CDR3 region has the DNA TGTGCCAGCAGCTTAGAGGGGCGCAAAGATACGCAGTATTTT.

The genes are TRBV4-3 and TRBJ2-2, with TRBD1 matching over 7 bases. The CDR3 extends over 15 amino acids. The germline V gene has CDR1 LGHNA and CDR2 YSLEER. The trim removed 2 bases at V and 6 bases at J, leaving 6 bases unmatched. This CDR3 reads CASSQRAGGSGELFF. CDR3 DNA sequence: TGCGCCAGCAGCCAAAGGGCAGGGGGTTCCGGGGAGCTGTTTTTT.

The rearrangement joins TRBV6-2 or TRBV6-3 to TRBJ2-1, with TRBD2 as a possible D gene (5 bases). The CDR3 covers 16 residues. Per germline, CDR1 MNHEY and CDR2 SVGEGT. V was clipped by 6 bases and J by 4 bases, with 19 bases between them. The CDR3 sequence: CASSFPRADSYNEQFF. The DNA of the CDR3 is TGTGCCAGCAGCTTTCCGAGAGCGGACTCTTACAATGAGCAGTTCTTC.

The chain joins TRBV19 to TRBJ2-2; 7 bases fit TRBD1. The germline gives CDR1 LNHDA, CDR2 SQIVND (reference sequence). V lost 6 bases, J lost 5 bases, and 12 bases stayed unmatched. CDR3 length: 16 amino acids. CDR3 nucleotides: TGTGCCAGTAGCACGAGAGGGGCAGGGGGAACCGGGGAGCTGTTTTTT. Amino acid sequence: CASSTRGAGGTGELFF.

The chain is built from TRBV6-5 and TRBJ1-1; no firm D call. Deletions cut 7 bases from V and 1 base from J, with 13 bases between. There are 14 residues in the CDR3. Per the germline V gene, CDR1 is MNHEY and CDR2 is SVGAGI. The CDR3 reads CASIRGVPNTEAFF. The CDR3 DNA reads TGTGCCAGCATACGCGGGGTCCCGAACACTGAAGCTTTCTTT.

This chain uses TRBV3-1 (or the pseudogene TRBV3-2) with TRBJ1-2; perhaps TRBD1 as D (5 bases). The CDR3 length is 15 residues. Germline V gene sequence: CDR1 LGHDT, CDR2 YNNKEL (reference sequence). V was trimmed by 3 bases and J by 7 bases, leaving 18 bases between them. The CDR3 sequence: CASSHSDHQGAGYTF. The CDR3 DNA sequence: TGTGCCAGCAGCCACTCAGACCACCAAGGGGCTGGCTACACCTTC.

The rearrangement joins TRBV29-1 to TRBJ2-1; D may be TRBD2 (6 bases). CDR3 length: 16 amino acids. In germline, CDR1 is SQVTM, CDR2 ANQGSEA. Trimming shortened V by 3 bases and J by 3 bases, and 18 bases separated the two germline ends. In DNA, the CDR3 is TGCAGCGTTGATAGAGGGGAGGTTGGGGACTACAATGAGCAGTTCTTC. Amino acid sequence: CSVDRGEVGDYNEQFF.

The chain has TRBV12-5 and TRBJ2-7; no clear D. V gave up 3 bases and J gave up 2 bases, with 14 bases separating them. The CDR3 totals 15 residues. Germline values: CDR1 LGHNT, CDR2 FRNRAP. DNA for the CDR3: TGTGCTAGTGGTTTTGGAGAATTCCGTCCCTACGAGCAGTACTTC. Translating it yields CASGFGEFRPYEQYF.

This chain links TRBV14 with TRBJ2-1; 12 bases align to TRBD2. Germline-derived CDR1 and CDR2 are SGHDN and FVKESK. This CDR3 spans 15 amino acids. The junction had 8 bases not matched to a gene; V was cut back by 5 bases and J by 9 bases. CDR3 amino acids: CASSTTSGRMGEQFF. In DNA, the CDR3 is TGTGCCAGCAGCACAACTAGCGGGAGGATGGGTGAGCAGTTCTTC.

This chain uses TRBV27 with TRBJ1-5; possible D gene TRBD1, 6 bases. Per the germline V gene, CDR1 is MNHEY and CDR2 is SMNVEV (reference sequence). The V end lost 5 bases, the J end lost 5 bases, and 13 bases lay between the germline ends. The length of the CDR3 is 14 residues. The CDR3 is CASSLQGPYQPQHF. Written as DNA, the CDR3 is TGTGCCAGCAGTCTACAGGGACCCTATCAGCCCCAGCATTTT.

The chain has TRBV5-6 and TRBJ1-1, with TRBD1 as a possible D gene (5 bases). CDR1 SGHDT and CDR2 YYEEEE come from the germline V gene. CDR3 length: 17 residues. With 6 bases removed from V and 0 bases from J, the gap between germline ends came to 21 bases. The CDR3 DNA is TGTGCCAGCAAACGTCCCGGGGGGATGGGAATGAACACTGAAGCTTTCTTT. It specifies CASKRPGGMGMNTEAFF.

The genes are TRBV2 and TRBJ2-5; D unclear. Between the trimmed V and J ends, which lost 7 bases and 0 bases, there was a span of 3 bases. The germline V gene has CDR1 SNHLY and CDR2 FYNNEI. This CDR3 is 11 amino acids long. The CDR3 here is CASTYQETQYF. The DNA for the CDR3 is TGTGCCAGCACATACCAAGAGACCCAGTACTTC.

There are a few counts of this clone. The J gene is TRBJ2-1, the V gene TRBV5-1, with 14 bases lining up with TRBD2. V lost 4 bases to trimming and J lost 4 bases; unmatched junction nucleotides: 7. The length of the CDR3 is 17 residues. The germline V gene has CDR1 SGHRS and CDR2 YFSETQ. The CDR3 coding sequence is TGCGCCAGCAGCCCCGGGACTAGCGGGAGAGGATACAATGAGCAGTTCTTC. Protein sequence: CASSPGTSGRGYNEQFF.

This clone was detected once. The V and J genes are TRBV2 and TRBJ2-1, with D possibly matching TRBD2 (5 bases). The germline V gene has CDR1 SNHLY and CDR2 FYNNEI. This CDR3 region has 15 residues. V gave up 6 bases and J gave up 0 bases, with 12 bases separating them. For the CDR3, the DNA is TGTGCCAGCAGCTTTCTGGGGAGCTCCTACAATGAGCAGTTCTTC. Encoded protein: CASSFLGSSYNEQFF.

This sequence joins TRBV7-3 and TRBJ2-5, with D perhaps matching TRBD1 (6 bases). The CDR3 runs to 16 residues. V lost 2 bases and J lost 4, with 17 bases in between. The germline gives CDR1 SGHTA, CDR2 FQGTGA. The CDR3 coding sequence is TGTGCCAGCAGCTTATTTGGGGGCGGTATCGGAGAGACCCAGTACTTC. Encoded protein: CASSLFGGGIGETQYF.

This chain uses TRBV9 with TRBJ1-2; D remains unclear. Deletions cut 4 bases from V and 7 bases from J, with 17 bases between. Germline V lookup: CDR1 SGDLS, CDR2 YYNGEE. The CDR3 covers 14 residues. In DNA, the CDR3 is TGTGCCAGCAGCCCCATCGGGGTGGTCTCTGGCTACACCTTC. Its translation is CASSPIGVVSGYTF.

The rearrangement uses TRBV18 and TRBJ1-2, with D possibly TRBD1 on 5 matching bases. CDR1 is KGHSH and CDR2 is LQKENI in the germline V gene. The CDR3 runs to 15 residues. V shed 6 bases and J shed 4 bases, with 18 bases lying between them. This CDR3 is CASSLSRGDAYGYTF. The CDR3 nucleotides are TGTGCCAGCTCTCTTTCCCGGGGGGACGCCTATGGCTACACCTTC. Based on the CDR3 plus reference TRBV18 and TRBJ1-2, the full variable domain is NAGVMQNPRHLVRRRGQEARLRCSPMKGHSHVYWYRQLPEEGLKFMVYLQKENIIDESGMPKERFSAEFPKEGPSILRIQQVVRGDSAAYFCASSLSRGDAYGYTFGSGTRLTVV.

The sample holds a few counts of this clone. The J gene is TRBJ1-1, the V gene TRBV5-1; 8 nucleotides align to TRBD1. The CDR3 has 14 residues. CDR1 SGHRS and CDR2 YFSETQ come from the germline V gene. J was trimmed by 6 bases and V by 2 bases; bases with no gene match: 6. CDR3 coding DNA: TGCGCCAGCAGCTTAACAACAGGGGGGTCTGAAGCTTTCTTT. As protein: CASSLTTGGSEAFF.

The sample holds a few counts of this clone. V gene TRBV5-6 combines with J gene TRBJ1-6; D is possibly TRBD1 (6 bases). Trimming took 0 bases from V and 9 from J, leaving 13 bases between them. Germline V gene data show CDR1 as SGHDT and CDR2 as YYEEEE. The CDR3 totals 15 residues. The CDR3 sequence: CASSLGGQVGSPLHF. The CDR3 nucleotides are TGTGCCAGCAGCTTGGGGGGACAAGTGGGTTCACCCCTCCACTTT.

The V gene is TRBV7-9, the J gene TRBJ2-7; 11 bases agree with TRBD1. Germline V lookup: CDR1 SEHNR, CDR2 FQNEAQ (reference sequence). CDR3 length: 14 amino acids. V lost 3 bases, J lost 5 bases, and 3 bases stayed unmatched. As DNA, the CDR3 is TGTGCCAGCAGCTTCCGGACAGGGGGCCACGAGCAGTACTTC. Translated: CASSFRTGGHEQYF.

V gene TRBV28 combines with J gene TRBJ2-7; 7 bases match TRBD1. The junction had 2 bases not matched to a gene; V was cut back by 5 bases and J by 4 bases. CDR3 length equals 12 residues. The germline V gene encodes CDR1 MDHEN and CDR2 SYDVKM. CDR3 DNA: TGTGCCAGCAGTCTACAGGGGTACGAGCAGTACTTC. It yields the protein CASSLQGYEQYF.

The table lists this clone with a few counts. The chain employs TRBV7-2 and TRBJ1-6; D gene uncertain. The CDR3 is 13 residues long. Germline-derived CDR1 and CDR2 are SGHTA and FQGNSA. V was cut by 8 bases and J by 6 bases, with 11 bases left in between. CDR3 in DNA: TGTGCCAGCGCCGGGAGGTTTAATTCACCCCTCCACTTT. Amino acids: CASAGRFNSPLHF.

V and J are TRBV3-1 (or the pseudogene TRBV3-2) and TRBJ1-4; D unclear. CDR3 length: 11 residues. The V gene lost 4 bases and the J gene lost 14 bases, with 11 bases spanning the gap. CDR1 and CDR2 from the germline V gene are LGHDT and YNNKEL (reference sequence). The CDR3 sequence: CASSLESVLFF. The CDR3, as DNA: TGTGCCAGCAGCCTCGAGAGCGTCCTGTTTTTT.

CDR3 region: CASSPEGEAFF. The CDR3 DNA follows: TGTGCCAGCTCTCCTGAGGGTGAAGCTTTCTTT. The rearrangement joins TRBV18 to TRBJ1-1; D gene uncertain. The CDR3 sequence is 11 residues long. V was cut by 6 bases and J by 7 bases, with 9 bases left in between. Germline V gives CDR1 KGHSH, CDR2 LQKENI.

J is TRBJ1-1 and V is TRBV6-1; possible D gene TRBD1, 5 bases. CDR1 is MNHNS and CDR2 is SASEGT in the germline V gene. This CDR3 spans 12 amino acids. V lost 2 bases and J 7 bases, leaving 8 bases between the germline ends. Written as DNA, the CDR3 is TGTGCCAGCAGTGAACGAGACAGTGAAGCTTTCTTT. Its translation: CASSERDSEAFF.

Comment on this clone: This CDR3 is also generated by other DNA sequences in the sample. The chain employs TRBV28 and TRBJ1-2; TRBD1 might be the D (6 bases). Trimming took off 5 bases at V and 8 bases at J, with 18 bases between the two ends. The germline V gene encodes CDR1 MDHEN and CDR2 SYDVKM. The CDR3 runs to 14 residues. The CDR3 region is CASSLPGAAGGYTF. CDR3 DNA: TGTGCCAGCAGTCTCCCAGGGGCCGCTGGAGGCTACACCTTC.

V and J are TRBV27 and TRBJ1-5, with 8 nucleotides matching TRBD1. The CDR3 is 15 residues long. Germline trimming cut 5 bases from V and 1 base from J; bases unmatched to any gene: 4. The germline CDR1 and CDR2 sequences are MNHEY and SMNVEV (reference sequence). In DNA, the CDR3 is TGTGCCAGCAGTAGGACAGGGACGAGCAATCAGCCCCAGCATTTT. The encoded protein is CASSRTGTSNQPQHF.